The next 17 T cell receptor beta chains were all read from a single sample in a study of post-analysis software for immune sequencing data. The study's findings and limits: Relative to controls, patients had a few TRBV segments at higher frequency, with TRBV5-6, TRBV5-1 and TRBV20-1 among these.

Each TCR beta cDNA library carried unique molecular identifiers. TCRdb passed the PCR reads through MiXCR, listing each CDR3 protein once. The table lists a few hundred thousand distinct CDR3 sequences, approximately 31% of them singletons. No cognate antigen is known for these TCRs. Sequenced input: blood. Receptor source: a girl between 2 and 17 years old with multiple sclerosis.

In this sample, this clonotype turned up a few times. This sequence joins TRBV29-1 and TRBJ2-5, with a weak D call TRBD1 (6 bases). There are 12 residues in the CDR3. Trimming took 6 bases from V and 1 from J, leaving 9 bases between them. Germline CDR1 reads SQVTM; CDR2 reads ANQGSEA. Written as DNA, the CDR3 is TGCAGCGTGTGGACAGCCCAAGAGACCCAGTACTTC. Amino acid sequence: CSVWTAQETQYF.

This clonotype occurred many times. The chain has TRBV11-2 and TRBJ1-1, with D possibly matching TRBD1 (5 bases). The germline gives CDR1 SGHAT, CDR2 FQNNGV. V dropped 5 bases and J dropped 2 bases, with 12 bases sitting between them. This CDR3 contains 14 residues. The CDR3 loop reads CASSAAGSNTEAFF. In DNA form, the CDR3 reads TGTGCCAGCAGCGCCGCAGGGTCTAACACTGAAGCTTTCTTT.

The chain links TRBV7-9 to TRBJ1-4, with 9 nucleotides matching TRBD1. CDR1 SEHNR and CDR2 FQNEAQ come from the germline V gene (reference sequence). V shed 2 bases and J 0 bases; nucleotides not matched to a gene: 10. There are 19 residues in the CDR3. The CDR3 DNA sequence: TGTGCCAGCAGCTTACGCTCCGGGACAGGGATTTCAACTAATGAAAAACTGTTTTTT. Protein sequence: CASSLRSGTGISTNEKLFF.

The chain recombines TRBV10-2 with TRBJ2-1, with 12 bases lining up with TRBD2. The CDR3 length is 16 residues. The V and J ends lost 2 bases and 3 bases, in that order; junction bases with no gene match: 2. The germline V gene has CDR1 WSHSY and CDR2 SAAADI. CDR3 loop: CASSETSGGFYNEQFF. For the CDR3, the DNA is TGCGCCAGCAGTGAGACTAGCGGGGGGTTCTACAATGAGCAGTTCTTC.

The rearrangement links TRBV28 to TRBJ2-3; 8 nucleotides agree with TRBD1. The germline gives CDR1 MDHEN, CDR2 SYDVKM. The CDR3 spans 15 residues. Losses at the gene ends were 6 bases for V and 2 bases for J; bases not matched to a gene: 7. The CDR3 nucleotides are TGTGCCAGCAGCGCCGGGACAGGAGTCACAGATACGCAGTATTTT. It is translated as CASSAGTGVTDTQYF.

Written as DNA, the CDR3 is TGTGCCAGCAGCCCCTCTGGCGGTAGCGGGGGCCTGTACAATGAGCAGTTCTTC. Amino acid sequence: CASSPSGGSGGLYNEQFF. J is TRBJ2-1 and V is TRBV13, with 9 bases that match TRBD2. V shed 5 bases and J 4 bases; nucleotides not matched to a gene: 15. Germline CDR1 PRHDT, CDR2 FYEKMQ (reference sequence). This CDR3 is 18 amino acids long.

This clonotype has just a few counts. The chain joins TRBV28 to TRBJ2-7, with D hard to call. This CDR3 spans 10 amino acids. Trimming pared 3 bases from V and 7 bases from J, leaving 4 bases between. Per the germline V gene, CDR1 is MDHEN and CDR2 is SYDVKM. The CDR3 here is CASSFHEQYF. DNA of the CDR3: TGTGCCAGCAGTTTCCATGAGCAGTACTTC.

This sequence joins TRBV12-5 and TRBJ2-7, with TRBD2 identical over 11 bases. Per the germline V gene, CDR1 is LGHNT and CDR2 is FRNRAP. The CDR3 is 16 amino acids. The J segment lost 1 base and the V segment lost 1 base, leaving 3 bases of the junction unmatched. Here the CDR3 DNA reads TGTGCTAGTGGTTTGGGACTAGCGGGACCTTCCTACGAGCAGTACTTC. Translation: CASGLGLAGPSYEQYF.

The V and J genes are TRBV4-1 and TRBJ2-1, with D maybe TRBD2 (7 bases). V dropped 1 base and J dropped 6 bases, with 13 bases sitting between them. Germline loops: CDR1 MGHRA, CDR2 YSYEKL. CDR3 size: 15 residues. The DNA for the CDR3 is TGCGCCAGCAGCCAAGTTGGGGGGGCCGTCAATGAGCAGTTCTTC. It is translated as CASSQVGGAVNEQFF.

The chain couples TRBV3-1 to TRBJ2-1; a possible D gene is TRBD2 (6 bases). The germline gives CDR1 LGHDT, CDR2 YNNKEL (reference sequence). The CDR3 contains 14 residues. V dropped 6 bases and J dropped 5 bases, with 14 bases sitting between them. CDR3 sequence reads: CASSPGGVNNEQFF. CDR3 in DNA: TGTGCCAGCAGTCCCGGGGGAGTGAACAATGAGCAGTTCTTC.

This clonotype occurred a few times. V and J are TRBV4-1 and TRBJ2-3; TRBD2 aligns across 12 bases. The CDR3 has 18 residues. V was pared by 1 base and J by 1 base, with 6 bases of the junction left unmatched. Germline loops: CDR1 MGHRA, CDR2 YSYEKL. CDR3 bases: TGCGCCAGCAGCCAAGGCCTACTAGCGGGGGGCCGCACAGATACGCAGTATTTT. This encodes CASSQGLLAGGRTDTQYF.

The chain has TRBV10-3 and TRBJ2-1; D is possibly TRBD2 (5 bases). Germline CDR1 reads ENHRY; CDR2 reads SYGVKD. The germline V and J ends were trimmed by 6 bases and 5 bases, with 8 bases remaining between them. The CDR3 is 12 residues long. The CDR3 coding sequence is TGTGCCATCAGGGACTTTAACAATGAGCAGTTCTTC. Protein sequence: CAIRDFNNEQFF.

The chain has TRBV29-1 and TRBJ1-1, with a weak D call TRBD1 (5 bases). Germline CDR1 and CDR2: SQVTM and ANQGSEA. This CDR3 comprises 11 residues. The V gene lost 5 bases and the J gene lost 4 bases, with 8 bases spanning the gap. The CDR3 nucleotides are TGCAGCGTTTCGGGGGGCACTGAAGCTTTCTTT. Protein sequence: CSVSGGTEAFF.

V and J are TRBV3-1 and TRBJ1-1, with D perhaps matching TRBD1 (6 bases). This CDR3 contains 13 residues. V lost 3 bases and J lost 4, with 9 bases in between. Germline V CDR1 and CDR2: LGHDT, YNNKEL (reference sequence). CDR3 residues: CASSHRGLTEAFF. The DNA of the CDR3 is TGTGCCAGCAGCCACCGGGGGCTCACTGAAGCTTTCTTT.

The rearrangement links TRBV20-1 to TRBJ2-1; D perhaps matches TRBD2 (6 bases). The CDR3 totals 17 residues. Per germline, CDR1 DFQATT and CDR2 SNEGSKA (reference sequence). With 3 bases removed from V and 3 bases from J, the gap between germline ends came to 21 bases. CDR3 region: CSASPIGGLGGYNEQFF. CDR3 coding DNA: TGCAGTGCTAGTCCTATTGGGGGGTTGGGAGGCTACAATGAGCAGTTCTTC.

Only a few counts were recorded for this clonotype. This rearrangement joins TRBV5-8 to TRBJ2-7; D ambiguous. Germline V gene lookup returns CDR1 SGHTS and CDR2 YDEGEE. V was shortened by 1 base and J by 1 base, with 15 bases between the two germline ends. This CDR3 comprises 16 residues. CDR3 nucleotides: TGTGCCAGCAGCTTGATCATCGTACAGATTTCCTACGAGCAGTACTTC. Its protein product is CASSLIIVQISYEQYF.

The chain links TRBV7-9 to TRBJ1-1; D is unclear. The length of the CDR3 is 15 residues. Germline lookup yields CDR1 SEHNR and CDR2 FQNEAQ (reference sequence). V was pared by 5 bases and J by 4 bases, with 17 bases between. The CDR3 is CASSHEAGWGTEAFF. The CDR3 DNA reads as TGTGCCAGCAGCCATGAGGCAGGATGGGGCACTGAAGCTTTCTTT.